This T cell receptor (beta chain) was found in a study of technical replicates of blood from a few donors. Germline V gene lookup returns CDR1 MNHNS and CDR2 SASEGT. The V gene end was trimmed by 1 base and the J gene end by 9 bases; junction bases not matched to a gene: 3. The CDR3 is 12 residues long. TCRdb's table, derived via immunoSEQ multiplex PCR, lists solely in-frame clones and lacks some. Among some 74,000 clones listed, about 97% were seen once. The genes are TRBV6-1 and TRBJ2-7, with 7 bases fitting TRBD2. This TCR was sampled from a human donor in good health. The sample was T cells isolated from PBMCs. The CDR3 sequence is CASSEDGGRQYF. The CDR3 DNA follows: TGTGCCAGCAGTGAAGACGGCGGGAGGCAGTACTTC.